These T cell receptor beta chains were read from a single sample in a study of identifying expanded T cells in peripheral blood. Using immunoSEQ multiplex PCR, the repertoire was profiled, and TCRdb retains in-frame clones only, with some absent. The table lists about 100,000 clones, over 80% of them singletons. The sequencing sample was made of blood. The receptors here all came from a person aged 18 to 70 in good health. The CDR3 runs from the conserved cysteine through the conserved F or W. D genes are given only for firm matches. Rows give clone size only sometimes, using once, few, many, or a class for an expanded clone.

clone size: -
D gene: TRBD2
V gene: TRBV19
J gene: TRBJ2-3
CDR3 protein: CASSVTSGGADTQYF
CDR3 DNA: TGTGCCAGTAGTGTGACTAGCGGGGGGGCAGATACGCAGTATTTT

clone size: -
D gene: TRBD1
V gene: TRBV19
J gene: TRBJ1-5
CDR3 protein: CASSVTGGRQPQHF
CDR3 DNA: TGTGCCAGTAGTGTTACAGGGGGCCGGCAGCCCCAGCATTTT

clone size: -
D gene: -
V gene: TRBV5-1
J gene: TRBJ2-3
CDR3 protein: CASSMDSFTDTQYF
CDR3 DNA: TGCGCCAGCAGCATGGACAGTTTCACAGATACGCAGTATTTT

clone size: -
D gene: TRBD1
V gene: TRBV28
J gene: TRBJ2-7
CDR3 protein: CASSPRGLYEQYF
CDR3 DNA: TGTGCCAGCAGTCCCAGGGGGCTGTACGAGCAGTACTTC

clone size: -
D gene: -
V gene: TRBV2
J gene: TRBJ1-1
CDR3 protein: CASSEQGDPTEAFF
CDR3 DNA: TGTGCCAGCAGTGAGCAGGGCGATCCCACTGAAGCTTTCTTT

clone size: once
D gene: -
V gene: TRBV9
J gene: TRBJ2-2
CDR3 protein: CASSVAADTGELFF
CDR3 DNA: TGTGCCAGCAGCGTAGCGGCGGACACCGGGGAGCTGTTTTTT

clone size: -
D gene: -
V gene: TRBV11-2
J gene: TRBJ1-3
CDR3 protein: CASSLVLTGNTIYF
CDR3 DNA: TGTGCCAGCAGCTTAGTTCTTACTGGAAACACCATATATTTT

clone size: -
D gene: TRBD1
V gene: TRBV19
J gene: TRBJ1-1
CDR3 protein: CASGPGGSIEAFF
CDR3 DNA: TGTGCCAGTGGCCCAGGGGGGTCAATAGAAGCTTTCTTT

clone size: once
D gene: -
V gene: TRBV2
J gene: TRBJ2-7
CDR3 protein: CANRARDGYEQYF
CDR3 DNA: TGTGCCAACAGGGCCAGGGACGGCTACGAGCAGTACTTC

clone size: -
D gene: -
V gene: TRBV28
J gene: TRBJ1-2
CDR3 protein: CASSLSPGGAYGYTF
CDR3 DNA: TGTGCCAGCAGTTTATCGCCGGGAGGAGCCTATGGCTACACCTTC

clone size: -
D gene: -
V gene: TRBV5-5
J gene: TRBJ2-7
CDR3 protein: CASSLGGTLSSYEQYF
CDR3 DNA: TGTGCCAGCAGCTTGGGGGGGACCCTAAGCTCCTACGAGCAGTACTTC